The T cell receptor (beta chain) under discussion was sequenced for a study of OX40 agonist ivuxolimab in advanced cancers. At the level of the whole study: Ivuxolimab was an agonistic, fully human IgG2 monoclonal antibody directed against OX40 (CD134), a costimulatory receptor. Intravenous ivuxolimab was administered to patients every 2 weeks at six dose levels: 0.01, 0.1, 0.3, 1.5, 3 and 10 mg/kg. Of the approximately 50 dose-escalation patients, hepatocellular carcinoma was present in roughly 19, melanoma in roughly 15, renal cell carcinoma in 9 and head and neck cancer in 9. The dose-escalation cohort was about 86% male with a mean age of about 65 years, ranging from roughly 20 to 80. Patients were allowed to have had prior anti-PD-1, anti-PD-L1 or anti-CTLA-4 therapy, and less than 45% of the dose-escalation patients had previously received checkpoint inhibitors. Partial responses occurred in three dose-escalation patients: two with cutaneous melanoma and one with hepatocellular carcinoma. Peripheral TCRbeta sequencing was intended to test whether TCR sequence diversity was altered and clonal T-cell expansion was caused by ivuxolimab. The paper describes the monotherapy dose-escalation part (N ≈ 50 patients) of the phase I trial of ivuxolimab. What the study reported, not specific to this receptor: At doses of 0.1 to 3.0 mg/kg, clonal expansion of both CD4+ and CD8+ T cells in blood was seen between baseline and week 6. After ivuxolimab, expanded clones were on average more numerous among CD8+ T cells than among CD4+ T cells. Which antigens the clonally expanded peripheral T cells were specific for was not determined. Low levels of normalized T-cell clonal expansion were also seen in some nonresponding patients. Partial responders in the 0.1-3.0 mg/kg groups had among the lowest normalized peripheral clonal expansion, especially among CD8+ T cells.

To sequence the TCRbeta CDR3 region, genomic DNA was isolated from the sorted cells. TCRbeta CDR3 regions were sequenced using the immunoSEQ Assay. The clones in this table, taken by TCRdb from immuneACCESS, are in-frame only. Not every clone is retained; where verified, under half of the shortfall comes from an unresolved V gene, and the cause of the rest is unknown. The sample has just over 95,000 clones on record, about 85% of them singletons. The ten largest clones capture about 4.1% of the sample. The CDR3 has 14 amino acids, counting the end cysteine and phenylalanine. The kept DNA is CDR3 alone, 42 bases in frame from the first base. Based on the germline V gene (reference sequence), the CDR1 and CDR2 sequences are SGHAT and FQDESV. A distance of 17 bases separates the germline ends of V and J, which lose 5 bases and 7 bases respectively. Patients with autoimmune disease history or receiving systemic immunosuppression were excluded from the trial. Peripheral blood for TCR sequencing was collected from all dose cohorts at baseline, on cycle 4 day 1, and on cycle 7 day 1. The samples were taken from a phase I, first-in-human, multicenter, open-label dose-escalation trial of ivuxolimab. Adults with locally advanced or metastatic melanoma, renal cell carcinoma, hepatocellular carcinoma or head and neck squamous cell carcinoma were enrolled in the trial. Before TCR sequencing, CD4+ and CD8+ T cells were separately sorted from peripheral blood.

A remark on this clone: Its antigen has not been determined. Qualities for individual bases were not recorded, and no much larger clone is one base off.

Specimen: CD4+ or CD8+ T cells sorted from blood, collected in a trial of the OX40 agonist ivuxolimab. The TCR sequence derives from an adult with an advanced solid tumor such as melanoma, head and neck, liver or kidney cancer. The chain couples TRBV11-1 to TRBJ1-2; TRBD1 is a weak D gene call, 6 bases matching. The nucleotide sequence reads as follows: TGTGCCAGCAGCCCGCGTTGGGGGCCGACTGGCTACACCTTC. Its amino acids are CASSPRWGPTGYTF.